These T cell receptor beta chains were read from a single sample in a study of blood T cell repertoires in COVID-19. TCRdb's table, derived via immunoSEQ multiplex PCR, lists solely in-frame clones and lacks some. Altogether 200,000 to 300,000 clones are present, 87% being singletons, with the ten largest covering over 2%. The source material was peripheral blood. Every receptor here comes from a woman in her forties or fifties with acute or convalescent COVID-19. Both conserved end residues are part of each CDR3. The D gene is left open where the match is weak. Size is omitted from some rows. Given values are once, few, many or a class for expanded clones.

clone size | D gene | J gene | V gene | CDR3 DNA | CDR3 protein
few | NA | TRBJ1-2 | TRBV7-9 | TGTGCCAGCAGCCATAGCGGGGCGGAAGGCTACACCTTC | CASSHSGAEGYTF
NA | NA | TRBJ1-2 | TRBV19 | TGTGCCAGTAGTATCCAGGCAGGGCTATATGGCTACACCTTC | CASSIQAGLYGYTF
NA | TRBD1 | TRBJ2-5 | TRBV5-1 | TGCGCCAGCAGCGTACCGGGACAGGGGGAAGAGACCCAGTACTTC | CASSVPGQGEETQYF
once | NA | TRBJ1-5 | TRBV29-1 | TGCAGCGTGGCGAGAGACAGGAATCAGCCCCAGCATTTT | CSVARDRNQPQHF
NA | NA | TRBJ1-1 | TRBV6-1 | TGTGCCAGCAGTGAACATCTTGGGGGCGGGAACACTGAAGCTTTCTTT | CASSEHLGGGNTEAFF
NA | NA | TRBJ1-1 | TRBV5-1 | TGCGCCAGCAGACAGGGCAGGAACACTGAAGCTTTCTTT | CASRQGRNTEAFF
NA | NA | TRBJ2-1 | TRBV7-2 | TGTGCCAGCAGCTTAGTTGAAGGGCTAGGGGGCAATGAGCAGTTCTTC | CASSLVEGLGGNEQFF
NA | TRBD2 | TRBJ2-7 | TRBV6-2/TRBV6-3 | TGTGCCAGCAGTTACGTTGCGGGAGAAAGGTACGAGCAGTACTTC | CASSYVAGERYEQYF
few | NA | TRBJ2-3 | TRBV21-1 | TGTGCCAGCAGCACCCGGACTAGCGGGCGCTCCTGGGTTAGCACAGATACGCAGTATTTT | CASSTRTSGRSWVSTDTQYF
NA | TRBD1 | TRBJ2-7 | TRBV28 | TGTGCCAGCAGTCTGGGACAGGGAAATTTCTACGAGCAGTACTTC | CASSLGQGNFYEQYF
NA | TRBD1 | TRBJ1-2 | TRBV30 | TGTGCCTGGAGGACGACAGGGAAAAACTATGGCTACACCTTC | CAWRTTGKNYGYTF
NA | NA | TRBJ2-2 | TRBV11-3 | TGTGCCAGCAGCCCAGGGAACACCGGGGAGCTGTTTTTT | CASSPGNTGELFF
NA | NA | TRBJ1-5 | TRBV7-2 | TGTGCCAGCAGCTTAGTAGGAGGAAATAGCAATCAGCCCCAGCATTTT | CASSLVGGNSNQPQHF
few | TRBD2 | TRBJ2-4 | TRBV27 | TGTGCCAGCAGTTTATCGGTGCTAGCGGGCCAAGCCAAAAACATTCAGTACTTC | CASSLSVLAGQAKNIQYF
NA | NA | TRBJ2-2 | TRBV6-5 | TGTGCCAGCACCAGGCTAGCCAACACCGGGGAGCTGTTTTTT | CASTRLANTGELFF
few | NA | TRBJ1-2 | TRBV28 | TGTGCCAGCAGTCTGCCCCAGGGATTTGGCTACACCTTC | CASSLPQGFGYTF
few | TRBD2 | TRBJ2-5 | TRBV7-2 | TGTGCCAGCAGCCGCCCCAAGACTAGCGTACAAGAGACCCAGTACTTC | CASSRPKTSVQETQYF
NA | NA | TRBJ1-5 | TRBV11-2 | TGTGCCAGCAGCTTAGATCTAGATCGGCCCCAGCATTTT | CASSLDLDRPQHF